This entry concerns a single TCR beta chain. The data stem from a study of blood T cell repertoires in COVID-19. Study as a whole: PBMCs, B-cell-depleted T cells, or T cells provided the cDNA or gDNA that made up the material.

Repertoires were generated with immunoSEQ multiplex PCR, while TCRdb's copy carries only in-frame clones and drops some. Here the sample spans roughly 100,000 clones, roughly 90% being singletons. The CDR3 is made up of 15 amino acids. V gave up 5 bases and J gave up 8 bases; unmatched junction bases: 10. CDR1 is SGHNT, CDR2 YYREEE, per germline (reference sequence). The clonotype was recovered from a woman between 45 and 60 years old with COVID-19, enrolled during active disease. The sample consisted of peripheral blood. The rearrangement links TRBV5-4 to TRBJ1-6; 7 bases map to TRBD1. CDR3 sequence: CASSPLGQGDSPLHF. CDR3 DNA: TGTGCCAGCAGTCCGTTGGGGCAGGGGGATTCACCCCTCCACTTT.